Listed here are 25 T cell receptor beta chains from one sample, sequenced in a study of blood T cell repertoires in COVID-19. Assay: immunoSEQ multiplex PCR; the TCRdb copy retains only in-frame clones and omits some. The table includes some 35,000 clones, 70% to 80% detected once. The sequenced sample consisted of peripheral blood. The receptors shown here come from a man aged 80 or over with acute or convalescent COVID-19.

This sequence joins TRBV3-1 (or the pseudogene TRBV3-2) and TRBJ2-3; 12 bases agree with TRBD2. Trimming removed 4 bases from V and 4 bases from J; junction bases left unmatched: 9. The CDR3 length is 17 residues. Germline V lookup: CDR1 LGHDT, CDR2 YNNKEL (reference sequence). For the CDR3, the DNA is TGTGCCAGCAGCCTCCTACCTAGCGGGAGGGCCTCAGATACGCAGTATTTT. As protein: CASSLLPSGRASDTQYF.

The chain recombines TRBV4-3 with TRBJ2-1, with 8 bases identical to TRBD1. Germline V gives CDR1 LGHNA, CDR2 YSLEER. CDR3 length: 16 amino acids. The V gene end was trimmed by 1 base and the J gene end by 4 bases; junction bases not matched to a gene: 6. For the CDR3, the DNA is TGCGCCAGCAGCCAAGCCCCGGGACAGGCATACAATGAGCAGTTCTTC. It codes for CASSQAPGQAYNEQFF.

The genes are TRBV18 and TRBJ2-1; D call uncertain. This CDR3 is 15 amino acids long. Trimming pared 2 bases from V and 0 bases from J, leaving 8 bases between. Looked up from germline, CDR1 is KGHSH and CDR2 is LQKENI. CDR3 in amino acids: CASSPLVASYNEQFF. CDR3 nucleotides: TGTGCCAGCTCACCATTGGTAGCCTCCTACAATGAGCAGTTCTTC. The full variable domain, its missing parts supplied by reference TRBV18 and TRBJ2-1, is NAGVMQNPRHLVRRRGQEARLRCSPMKGHSHVYWYRQLPEEGLKFMVYLQKENIIDESGMPKERFSAEFPKEGPSILRIQQVVRGDSAAYFCASSPLVASYNEQFFGPGTRLTVL.

The genes are TRBV5-1 and TRBJ1-4, with 7 bases matching TRBD1. V lost 4 bases to trimming and J lost 7 bases; unmatched junction nucleotides: 10. The CDR3 is 15 amino acids. Germline V lookup: CDR1 SGHRS, CDR2 YFSETQ. CDR3 amino acids: CASSVLQGPGEKLFF. Here the CDR3 DNA reads TGCGCCAGCAGCGTCCTACAGGGGCCGGGTGAAAAACTGTTTTTT.

The chain joins TRBV7-9 to TRBJ2-3; D call uncertain. In germline, CDR1 is SEHNR, CDR2 FQNEAQ (reference sequence). CDR3 size: 16 residues. V lost 5 bases and J 3 bases, leaving 18 bases between the germline ends. The DNA of the CDR3 is TGTGCCAGCAGCCCCCAGTCCGGGTCACCGACAGATACGCAGTATTTT. It encodes CASSPQSGSPTDTQYF.

The V gene is TRBV4-3, the J gene TRBJ2-2; no definite D call. The CDR3 spans 12 residues. Trimming took off 4 bases at V and 7 bases at J, with 7 bases between the two ends. Germline V gene lookup returns CDR1 LGHNA and CDR2 YSLEER. Here the CDR3 reads CASSLEFGELFF. Written as DNA, the CDR3 is TGCGCCAGCAGCCTCGAGTTCGGGGAGCTGTTTTTT.

The chain has TRBV5-8 and TRBJ2-1, with TRBD2 matching 12 bases. V was clipped by 4 bases and J by 7 bases; unmatched bases: 9. Germline CDR1 and CDR2: SGHTS and YDEGEE. The CDR3 is 16 residues long. The CDR3 DNA reads as TGTGCCAGCAGCAGACTTTTAACTAGCGGGAGGAATGAGCAGTTCTTC. Protein product: CASSRLLTSGRNEQFF.

The sample holds a few counts of this clone. V usage is TRBV5-1 and J usage is TRBJ2-5, with 9 bases matching TRBD1. The CDR3 length is 15 residues. Germline values: CDR1 SGHRS, CDR2 YFSETQ. Trimming at V came to 4 bases and at J to 4 bases, leaving 8 bases not matched to a gene. The CDR3 loop reads CASSRTGEEGETQYF. The DNA of the CDR3 is TGCGCCAGCAGCAGGACAGGGGAAGAAGGAGAGACCCAGTACTTC.

V is TRBV30 and J is TRBJ2-3, with D possibly being TRBD2 (6 bases). Germline V lookup: CDR1 GTSNPN, CDR2 SVGIG (reference sequence). The CDR3 has 13 residues. Trimming cost V 2 bases and J 1 base, with 7 bases left between them. The CDR3 DNA reads TGTGCCTGGAGTCCGGGGGGCACAGATACGCAGTATTTT. This translates into CAWSPGGTDTQYF.

The rearrangement joins TRBV6-5 to TRBJ1-1; TRBD1 agrees at 11 bases. CDR1 MNHEY and CDR2 SVGAGI come from the germline V gene. The CDR3 sequence is 16 residues long. The junction had 4 bases not matched to a gene; V was cut back by 0 bases and J by 4 bases. The DNA of the CDR3 is TGTGCCAGCAGTTACTCGGACAGGGGGCATAGCACTGAAGCTTTCTTT. Amino acid sequence: CASSYSDRGHSTEAFF.

The gene calls are TRBV5-5 and TRBJ2-7; D is possibly TRBD1 (6 bases). This CDR3 spans 13 amino acids. Germline CDR1 reads SGHKS; CDR2 reads YYEKEE (reference sequence). The V gene lost 2 bases and the J gene lost 2 bases, with 8 bases spanning the gap. The CDR3 coding sequence is TGTGCCAGCAGCTTCGGACAGCCCTACGAGCAGTACTTC. Its translation is CASSFGQPYEQYF.

The chain is built from TRBV5-1 and TRBJ2-1; 8 positions agree with TRBD2. Germline CDR1 reads SGHRS; CDR2 reads YFSETQ. V trimming: 5 bases; J trimming: 10 bases; junction bases outside the gene matches: 14. The CDR3 has 15 residues. CDR3 DNA: TGCGCCAGCAGTTCTGGCGGGGCGGGAGGCATCGAGCAGTTCTTC. Its protein product is CASSSGGAGGIEQFF. Based on the CDR3 plus reference TRBV5-1 and TRBJ2-1, the full variable domain is KAGVTQTPRYLIKTRGQQVTLSCSPISGHRSVSWYQQTPGQGLQFLFEYFSETQRNKGNFPGRFSGRQFSNSRSEMNVSTLELGDSALYLCASSSGGAGGIEQFFGPGTRLTVL.

The J gene is TRBJ1-2, the V gene TRBV24-1, with D possibly being TRBD1 (6 bases). Germline V gene lookup returns CDR1 KGHDR and CDR2 SFDVKD. Trimming took off 0 bases at V and 8 bases at J, with 18 bases between the two ends. The CDR3 runs to 16 residues. The DNA of the CDR3 is TGTGCCACCAGTGATTTGAAGGACGGGCAGGGGCGAGGCTACACCTTC. Its translation: CATSDLKDGQGRGYTF.

This chain uses TRBV9 with TRBJ2-2; TRBD2 matches 7 bases. V lost 3 bases and J lost 5; bases outside the gene matches: 1. There are 13 residues in the CDR3. Germline CDR1 is SGDLS and CDR2 is YYNGEE. CDR3 region: CASSGSGTGELFF. CDR3 bases: TGTGCCAGCAGCGGTAGCGGGACCGGGGAGCTGTTTTTT.

The chain carries TRBV29-1 and TRBJ2-3, with TRBD1 matching 7 bases. The trim removed 5 bases at V and 0 bases at J, leaving 8 bases unmatched. This CDR3 has 15 amino acids. Germline V lookup: CDR1 SQVTM, CDR2 ANQGSEA. The CDR3 DNA reads as TGCAGCGTTCGCACAGGGGTTAGCAGCACAGATACGCAGTATTTT. Protein: CSVRTGVSSTDTQYF.

The chain is built from TRBV4-2 and TRBJ2-3, with 9 bases fitting TRBD2. The CDR3 is 16 amino acids. V trimming: 2 bases; J trimming: 4 bases; junction bases outside the gene matches: 7. Germline V gene data show CDR1 as LGHNA and CDR2 as YNFKEQ. The CDR3 DNA is TGTGCCAGCAGCCAATTTAGCGGGAGTGGTCCAGATACGCAGTATTTT. This translates into CASSQFSGSGPDTQYF.

This chain links TRBV4-2 with TRBJ2-3; 9 bases map to TRBD2. The ends lost 4 bases at V and 1 base at J; junction bases unmatched: 3. The CDR3 consists of 15 residues. Germline lookup yields CDR1 LGHNA and CDR2 YNFKEQ. CDR3 protein: CASSPIAGGTDTQYF. CDR3 in DNA: TGTGCCAGCAGCCCCATAGCGGGAGGCACAGATACGCAGTATTTT.

The chain employs TRBV5-6 and TRBJ2-3; 7 bases are shared with TRBD1. Germline assignment: CDR1 SGHDT and CDR2 YYEEEE. V lost 0 bases to trimming and J lost 4 bases; unmatched junction nucleotides: 5. The CDR3 spans 15 residues. The DNA of the CDR3 is TGTGCCAGCAGCTTGGTACAGGGGATCGCAGATACGCAGTATTTT. Protein: CASSLVQGIADTQYF.

The chain recombines TRBV5-5 with TRBJ2-7, with a possible D match to TRBD2 (5 bases). The CDR3 extends over 15 amino acids. V was cut by 1 base and J by 3 bases, with 14 bases left in between. Germline CDR1 and CDR2: SGHKS and YYEKEE (reference sequence). Here the CDR3 DNA reads TGTGCCAGCAGCTTGCGGCCTGAGGGATTCTACGAGCAGTACTTC. It is translated as CASSLRPEGFYEQYF.

CDR3 region: CASSLDRNSYEQYF. The CDR3 nucleotides are TGTGCCAGCAGCTTAGACAGGAACTCCTACGAGCAGTACTTC. This chain uses TRBV11-2 with TRBJ2-7; D remains unclear. The CDR3 covers 14 residues. V was pared by 0 bases and J by 0 bases, with 6 bases between. Germline CDR1 is SGHAT and CDR2 is FQNNGV.

The V call is TRBV4-1, the J call TRBJ2-3; TRBD2 aligns across 9 bases. The CDR3 is 15 amino acids. Germline trimming cut 0 bases from V and 9 bases from J; bases unmatched to any gene: 7. Germline CDR1 reads MGHRA; CDR2 reads YSYEKL. CDR3 in amino acids: CASSQDLSSGATQYF. Here the CDR3 DNA reads TGCGCCAGCAGCCAAGATCTGTCTAGCGGGGCGACGCAGTATTTT.

The chain couples TRBV6-5 to TRBJ1-1, with D perhaps matching TRBD1 (6 bases). Germline assignment: CDR1 MNHEY and CDR2 SVGAGI. The CDR3 extends over 15 amino acids. The V gene lost 6 bases and the J gene lost 3 bases, with 17 bases spanning the gap. CDR3 amino acids: CASRKGGGRYTEAFF. The DNA of the CDR3 is TGTGCCAGCAGAAAAGGGGGGGGCAGGTACACTGAAGCTTTCTTT.

The chain joins TRBV6-5 to TRBJ2-7, with 7 bases aligning to TRBD1. There are 13 residues in the CDR3. Germline trimming cut 8 bases from V and 3 bases from J; bases unmatched to any gene: 7. The germline gives CDR1 MNHEY, CDR2 SVGAGI. Here the CDR3 DNA reads TGTGCCAGCGGCCAAACAGGGGACTACGAGCAGTACTTC. Translated: CASGQTGDYEQYF.

The V gene is TRBV9, the J gene TRBJ1-6, with 7 bases aligning to TRBD1. Germline V gene sequence: CDR1 SGDLS, CDR2 YYNGEE. This CDR3 is built from 16 residues. Trimming cost V 0 bases and J 5 bases; bases outside gene matches: 5. As DNA, the CDR3 is TGTGCCAGCAGCGTAGAGTCAACAGGGGATAATTCACCCCTCCACTTT. Translation gives CASSVESTGDNSPLHF.

This rearrangement joins TRBV7-2 to TRBJ2-1; TRBD1 aligns across 9 bases. J gave up 7 bases and V 5 bases, and 18 bases lay outside the gene matches. The CDR3 has 18 amino acids. Germline V CDR1 and CDR2: SGHTA, FQGNSA. Here the CDR3 reads CASSQFILGTGTHNEQFF. The CDR3 DNA reads as TGTGCCAGCAGCCAGTTTATCTTGGGGACAGGGACTCATAATGAGCAGTTCTTC.